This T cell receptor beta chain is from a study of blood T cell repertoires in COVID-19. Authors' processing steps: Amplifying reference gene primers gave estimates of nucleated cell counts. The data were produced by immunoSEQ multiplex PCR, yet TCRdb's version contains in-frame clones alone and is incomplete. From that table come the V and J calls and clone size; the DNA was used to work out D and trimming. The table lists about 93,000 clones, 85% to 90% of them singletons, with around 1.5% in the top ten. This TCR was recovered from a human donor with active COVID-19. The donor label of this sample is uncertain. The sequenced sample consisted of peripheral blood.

CDR3 DNA: TGTGCCATCAGTGCCCTAGCGGGGGACACAGATACGCAGTATTTT. It is translated as CAISALAGDTDTQYF. The chain couples TRBV10-3 to TRBJ2-3; 10 bases fit TRBD2. The CDR3 runs to 15 residues. Trimming at V came to 4 bases and at J to 2 bases, leaving 3 bases not matched to a gene. Germline V lookup: CDR1 ENHRY, CDR2 SYGVKD.